This T cell receptor (beta chain) was sequenced for a study of Tregs in tolerant kidney transplant recipients. Study-wide results and limits: No direct test of biological reproducibility was done here.

A note on this clone: The antigen remains undetermined.

Unstimulated regulatory T cells (CD4+CD25+CD127-), CD4+CD25- non-regulatory cells, CD4 and CD8 cells were FACS-sorted from thawed PBMCs. TCRdb's table, derived via immunoSEQ multiplex PCR, lists solely in-frame clones and lacks some. Of 85,000 to 90,000 clones detected, around nine tenths appear once; the ten largest clones hold around 4.5%. CDR3 length: 18 amino acids. V trimming: 2 bases; J trimming: 3 bases; junction bases outside the gene matches: 14. Germline V gene lookup returns CDR1 LGHNT and CDR2 FRNRAP. The source of this sequence is a human donor in good health. The V and J genes are TRBV12-5 and TRBJ1-1; TRBD1 agrees at 8 bases. Sequencing was done on a sample of CD8+ T cells from blood. The CDR3 sequence is CASGLLGQGFSSDTEAFF. The DNA for the CDR3 is TGTGCTAGTGGTTTGCTCGGACAGGGTTTTTCGAGCGACACTGAAGCTTTCTTT.